This is a list of T cell receptor beta chains from one sample in a study of T cell responses to AZD1222 COVID-19 vaccine. Assay: immunoSEQ multiplex PCR; the TCRdb copy retains only in-frame clones and omits some. The sample lists some 120,000 clones; around nine tenths were seen once. The sample was peripheral blood, taken on day 0 of AZD1222 vaccination. All receptors come from an adult in good health. CDR3s include the opening cysteine and the closing phenylalanine or tryptophan. Fields, in order: V gene, D gene, clone size, J gene, CDR3 protein, CDR3 DNA. The D gene is left open where the match is weak. Expanded clones get a size class; other rows say once, few or many, or leave the size out.

>TRBV12-3/TRBV12-4|TRBD1|.|TRBJ2-4
CASSFDRGNIQYF
TGTGCCAGCAGTTTTGACAGGGGAAACATTCAGTACTTC
>TRBV19|.|.|TRBJ2-3
CASSIDSDSTDTQYF
TGTGCCAGTAGTATAGATTCCGACAGCACAGATACGCAGTATTTT
>TRBV15|.|once|TRBJ1-1
CATRDRFDTEAFF
TGTGCCACCAGAGACAGGTTCGACACTGAAGCTTTCTTT
>TRBV6-2/TRBV6-3|.|.|TRBJ1-1
CASSPGYTEAFF
TGTGCCAGCAGCCCCGGGTACACTGAAGCTTTCTTT
>TRBV6-2/TRBV6-3|.|.|TRBJ2-1
CASSYGDWDNEQFF
TGTGCCAGCAGTTACGGGGACTGGGACAATGAGCAGTTCTTC
>TRBV19|TRBD1|once|TRBJ2-7
CASRGQGAYEQYF
TGTGCCAGTAGAGGACAGGGAGCCTACGAGCAGTACTTC
>TRBV7-2|TRBD1|.|TRBJ1-2
CASSLEATGARANYGYTF
TGTGCCAGCAGCTTAGAGGCGACAGGGGCCCGAGCTAACTATGGCTACACCTTC
>TRBV12-5|.|.|TRBJ2-5
CASGYGQKETQYF
TGTGCTAGTGGTTACGGACAGAAAGAGACCCAGTACTTC
>TRBV7-9|.|.|TRBJ1-4
CASSFYGGLFATNEKLFF
TGTGCCAGCAGCTTCTATGGGGGACTGTTCGCTACTAATGAAAAACTGTTTTTT
>TRBV7-9|.|.|TRBJ2-1
CASSENAGEQFF
TGTGCCAGCAGCGAGAACGCGGGTGAGCAGTTCTTC
>TRBV4-1|TRBD2|.|TRBJ2-2
CASSPGTSDVGELFF
TGCGCCAGCAGCCCCGGGACTAGCGACGTCGGGGAGCTGTTTTTT
>TRBV5-5|TRBD2|.|TRBJ2-3
CASSWTSGSTDTQYF
TGTGCCAGCAGCTGGACTAGCGGGAGCACAGATACGCAGTATTTT
>TRBV30|.|once|TRBJ1-1
CAWREGQSEAFF
TGTGCCTGGAGGGAAGGACAGTCTGAAGCTTTCTTT
>TRBV7-3|.|.|TRBJ1-5
CASSSPPVRNQPQHF
TGTGCAAGCAGCAGCCCACCGGTGCGCAATCAGCCCCAGCATTTT
>TRBV6-5|.|.|TRBJ1-5
CASSYSGGIQPQHF
TGTGCCAGCAGTTACTCGGGAGGGATTCAGCCCCAGCATTTT
>TRBV10-3|TRBD2|.|TRBJ2-1
CAISLGTSGYNEQFF
TGTGCCATCAGTCTGGGGACTAGCGGCTACAATGAGCAGTTCTTC
>TRBV6-5|.|.|TRBJ2-1
CASSTLARNEQFF
TGTGCCAGCTCCACTCTAGCGCGCAATGAGCAGTTCTTC
>TRBV5-4|.|.|TRBJ2-2
CASSPGLRQRTPELFF
TGTGCCAGCAGCCCGGGACTCCGACAGAGGACACCGGAGCTGTTTTTT
>TRBV5-1|.|.|TRBJ2-5
CASSLGGAVQETQYF
TGCGCCAGCAGCTTGGGGGGAGCGGTCCAAGAGACCCAGTACTTC
>TRBV27|.|.|TRBJ2-3
CASSLYGGFTDTQYF
TGTGCCAGCAGTTTATACGGCGGATTCACAGATACGCAGTATTTT
>TRBV6-5|.|once|TRBJ2-3
CASRTLGTNTDTQYF
TGTGCCAGCAGGACCCTAGGAACAAACACAGATACGCAGTATTTT
>TRBV9|.|.|TRBJ1-2
CASSLARRQPSYGYTF
TGTGCCAGCAGCTTAGCTAGGCGGCAGCCCAGCTATGGCTACACCTTC
>TRBV14|.|.|TRBJ1-2
CASSQVEAFGYTF
TGTGCCAGCAGCCAAGTCGAGGCCTTTGGCTACACCTTC
>TRBV5-6|.|.|TRBJ1-6
CASSSPRGSHSPLHF
TGTGCCAGCAGCTCCCCTAGAGGTTCTCATTCACCCCTCCACTTT
>TRBV7-9|TRBD2|.|TRBJ2-1
CASSWRLATSSYNEQFF
TGTGCCAGCAGCTGGAGACTAGCGACGAGCTCCTACAATGAGCAGTTCTTC
>TRBV9|.|.|TRBJ1-2
CASSPILQGAYGYTF
TGTGCCAGCAGCCCGATCCTACAGGGTGCCTATGGCTACACCTTC
>TRBV12-3/TRBV12-4|.|once|TRBJ2-7
CASSLRSFGQYF
TGTGCCAGCAGCCTCCGATCGTTCGGGCAGTACTTC
>TRBV29-1|TRBD1|.|TRBJ2-1
CSVRTGKNEQFF
TGCAGCGTAAGGACAGGGAAGAATGAGCAGTTCTTC
>TRBV9|TRBD1|.|TRBJ1-4
CASSERQGGGEKLFF
TGTGCCAGCAGCGAACGACAGGGCGGCGGGGAAAAACTGTTTTTT
>TRBV11-2|TRBD2|.|TRBJ2-7
CASSLEGPSGRVEQYF
TGTGCCAGCAGCTTAGAGGGGCCTAGCGGGAGGGTCGAGCAGTACTTC
>TRBV18|.|.|TRBJ1-2
CASSPTVYYGYTF
TGTGCCAGCTCACCAACCGTTTACTATGGCTACACCTTC
>TRBV7-9|TRBD1|.|TRBJ2-7
CASSSPTGLAYEQYF
TGTGCCAGCAGCTCGCCGACAGGGCTCGCCTACGAGCAGTACTTC
>TRBV5-1|.|.|TRBJ2-6
CASSLAGGSGANVLTF
TGCGCCAGCAGCTTGGCCGGGGGCTCTGGGGCCAACGTCCTGACTTTC
>TRBV9|TRBD2|.|TRBJ2-5
CASGSETSGSFLETQYF
TGTGCCAGCGGCTCGGAGACTAGCGGGAGTTTTCTAGAGACCCAGTACTTC
>TRBV9|TRBD1|.|TRBJ2-1
CASSGGQGASEQFF
TGTGCCAGCAGCGGGGGACAGGGGGCGAGTGAGCAGTTCTTC
>TRBV27|.|.|TRBJ1-4
CASSSTDTTNEKLFF
TGTGCCAGCAGTTCGACAGATACGACTAATGAAAAACTGTTTTTT
>TRBV9|.|.|TRBJ2-7
CASSVGVGGYEQYF
TGTGCCAGCAGCGTAGGTGTAGGGGGGTACGAGCAGTACTTC
>TRBV5-1|TRBD1|.|TRBJ2-3
CASRIRTGMGDTQYF
TGCGCCAGCAGGATCAGGACAGGGATGGGAGATACGCAGTATTTT
>TRBV4-2|TRBD1|once|TRBJ2-1
CASSPSLRGLYNEQFF
TGTGCCAGCAGCCCGTCCCTGAGGGGGCTCTACAATGAGCAGTTCTTC
>TRBV5-1|.|.|TRBJ1-3
CASSLYDGTSGNTIYF
TGCGCCAGCAGCTTGTATGACGGAACCTCTGGAAACACCATATATTTT
>TRBV30|.|.|TRBJ2-2
CACGNTGELFF
TGTGCCTGCGGAAACACCGGGGAGCTGTTTTTT
>TRBV12-3/TRBV12-4|.|.|TRBJ2-2
CASSVTGELFF
TGTGCCAGCAGTGTTACCGGGGAGCTGTTTTTT
>TRBV6-1|TRBD2|few|TRBJ2-7
CASSEGGGPFEQYF
TGTGCCAGCAGTGAGGGGGGGGGTCCCTTCGAGCAGTACTTC
>TRBV10-3|.|.|TRBJ1-1
CAISEGGRNPEAFF
TGTGCCATCAGTGAGGGGGGGCGCAACCCTGAAGCTTTCTTT
>TRBV3-1/TRBV3-2|.|.|TRBJ2-5
CASSQDQEETQYF
TGTGCCAGCAGCCAAGATCAGGAAGAGACCCAGTACTTC
>TRBV9|TRBD1|once|TRBJ1-1
CASSVGQGLFF
TGTGCCAGCAGCGTAGGACAGGGGCTATTCTTT
>TRBV3-1/TRBV3-2|.|.|TRBJ2-5
CASSQDIGSETQYF
TGTGCCAGCAGCCAAGACATTGGTAGTGAGACCCAGTACTTC
>TRBV29-1|.|.|TRBJ2-2
CSVGAGESAGELFF
TGCAGCGTTGGTGCAGGGGAAAGCGCCGGGGAGCTGTTTTTT
>TRBV5-6|.|.|TRBJ1-4
CASSLVFIGATNEKLFF
TGTGCCAGCAGCTTGGTCTTTATTGGGGCAACTAATGAAAAACTGTTTTTT
>TRBV2|.|.|TRBJ1-4
CASSDTLLDLIEKLFF
TGTGCCAGCAGTGATACCCTACTCGACCTGATTGAAAAACTGTTTTTT
>TRBV5-5|.|.|TRBJ2-7
CASSSRPEEVREQYF
TGTGCCAGCAGCTCTCGTCCTGAGGAAGTGAGGGAGCAGTACTTC
>TRBV5-1|.|.|TRBJ2-1
CASSPLQASSYNEQFF
TGCGCCAGCAGCCCACTCCAGGCCAGCTCCTACAATGAGCAGTTCTTC
>TRBV4-3|.|.|TRBJ2-2
CASSQDRANANTGELFF
TGCGCCAGCAGCCAAGATCGGGCGAACGCGAACACCGGGGAGCTGTTTTTT
>TRBV12-3/TRBV12-4|.|.|TRBJ1-1
CATIGNSAEAFF
TGTGCCACCATCGGCAACAGCGCTGAAGCTTTCTTT
>TRBV20-1|TRBD1|.|TRBJ1-1
CSASRQGASTEAFF
TGCAGTGCTAGTCGACAGGGGGCGAGCACTGAAGCTTTCTTT